Below, 26 T cell receptor beta chains from the same sample are listed, as sequenced in a study of blood T cell repertoires in COVID-19. The protocol was immunoSEQ multiplex PCR, while the TCRdb copy is restricted to in-frame clones and leaves out a portion. The table shows fewer than 200,000 clones, with about 86% occurring only once. Sequenced sample: peripheral blood. The source of these receptors is a woman in her sixties or seventies with COVID-19, enrolled during active disease.

V usage is TRBV5-1 and J usage is TRBJ2-7; possible D gene TRBD2, 6 bases. The ends were cut back, 1 base at V and 2 bases at J, with 13 bases in the middle. This CDR3 comprises 15 residues. CDR1 and CDR2 from the germline V gene are SGHRS and YFSETQ. CDR3 residues: CASSLLSSGAYEQYF. As DNA, the CDR3 is TGCGCCAGCAGCTTGTTAAGTAGCGGAGCCTACGAGCAGTACTTC.

This clone was observed a single time. The chain joins TRBV6-5 to TRBJ2-7; TRBD2 is a possible D gene (5 bases). V was pared by 10 bases and J by 6 bases, with 16 bases between. CDR1 and CDR2 from the germline V gene are MNHEY and SVGAGI. The CDR3 covers 12 residues. Here the CDR3 reads CATQRVLGEQYF. The CDR3 region has the DNA TGTGCCACCCAGAGGGTGCTTGGCGAGCAGTACTTC.

This clone came up once. The V and J genes are TRBV6-5 and TRBJ1-1, with D possibly being TRBD1 (5 bases). The germline V and J ends were trimmed by 8 bases and 1 base, with 14 bases remaining between them. This CDR3 has 14 residues. CDR1 and CDR2 from the germline V gene are MNHEY and SVGAGI. CDR3 in DNA: TGTGCCAGCCTGGGTGGGGCAGCGAACACTGAAGCTTTCTTT. This encodes CASLGGAANTEAFF.

J is TRBJ2-7 and V is TRBV30; D perhaps matches TRBD2 (6 bases). This CDR3 has 12 residues. Germline loops: CDR1 GTSNPN, CDR2 SVGIG (reference sequence). With 3 bases removed from V and 6 bases from J, the gap between germline ends came to 12 bases. CDR3 in amino acids: CAWREGLGEQYF. DNA for the CDR3: TGTGCCTGGAGGGAGGGTTTAGGCGAGCAGTACTTC.

The rearrangement links TRBV18 to TRBJ1-5; TRBD1 aligns across 7 bases. There are 15 residues in the CDR3. CDR1 is KGHSH, CDR2 LQKENI, per germline. With 3 bases clipped from V and 0 bases from J, the junction kept 2 bases outside the gene matches. CDR3 loop: CASSPTGDSNQPQHF. In DNA form, the CDR3 reads TGTGCCAGCTCACCTACAGGGGATAGCAATCAGCCCCAGCATTTT.

The chain recombines TRBV18 with TRBJ1-5; D gene unclear. The germline V gene has CDR1 KGHSH and CDR2 LQKENI. The CDR3 length is 13 residues. The V gene lost 6 bases and the J gene lost 5 bases, with 11 bases spanning the gap. CDR3 sequence reads: CASSPAADQPQHF. CDR3 in DNA: TGTGCCAGCTCCCCAGCGGCGGATCAGCCCCAGCATTTT.

The J gene is TRBJ1-1, the V gene TRBV21-1; TRBD1 reflects the table's D call only, with no check against the DNA. TRBV21-1 is flagged as a pseudogene. CDR3 length equals 12 residues. The CDR3 here is CASRRDRGFAFF. CDR3 sequence (DNA): TGTGCCAGCAGAAGGGACAGGGGGTTTGCTTTCTTT.

The rearrangement joins TRBV11-2 to TRBJ1-2; weak D call: TRBD1 (6 bases). V gave up 5 bases and J gave up 5 bases, with 18 bases separating them. The V gene's germline CDR1 is SGHAT and CDR2 FQNNGV. CDR3 size: 15 residues. CDR3 nucleotides: TGTGCCAGCAGCCAAGAGGGGGGGCAAGGGTATGGCTACACCTTC. Its translation is CASSQEGGQGYGYTF.

The rearrangement joins TRBV14 to TRBJ2-7; D might be TRBD2 (5 bases). Trimming left V 4 bases short and J 1 base short, with 8 bases between. The CDR3 totals 13 residues. Germline loops: CDR1 SGHDN, CDR2 FVKESK. CDR3 region: CASSRGFSYEQYF. CDR3 sequence (DNA): TGTGCCAGCAGCCGCGGGTTTTCCTACGAGCAGTACTTC.

The rearrangement uses TRBV11-2 and TRBJ1-5; 9 nucleotides agree with TRBD1. The CDR3 is 16 residues long. Germline V CDR1 and CDR2: SGHAT, FQNNGV. Trimming cost V 5 bases and J 5 bases; bases outside gene matches: 10. CDR3 region: CASSPGRDRVDQPQHF. The CDR3, as DNA: TGTGCCAGCAGCCCAGGCCGGGACAGGGTGGATCAGCCCCAGCATTTT.

The gene calls are TRBV28 and TRBJ1-5, with 9 bases that match TRBD1. This CDR3 has 15 amino acids. V shed 10 bases and J 2 bases; nucleotides not matched to a gene: 9. Germline CDR1 reads MDHEN; CDR2 reads SYDVKM. This CDR3 is CATWGQGRGNQPQHF. CDR3 DNA: TGTGCCACCTGGGGACAGGGAAGGGGCAATCAGCCCCAGCATTTT.

This rearrangement joins TRBV5-1 to TRBJ2-7; maybe TRBD2 (6 bases). Germline CDR1 is SGHRS and CDR2 is YFSETQ. CDR3 length: 15 residues. Trimming shortened V by 4 bases and J by 3 bases, and 17 bases separated the two germline ends. CDR3 DNA: TGCGCCAGCAGCCAATTTAGCGGAGGCCGCTACGAGCAGTACTTC. It codes for CASSQFSGGRYEQYF.

The chain couples TRBV14 to TRBJ2-2, with a tentative D call TRBD1 (6 bases). Germline assignment: CDR1 SGHDN and CDR2 FVKESK. The germline V and J ends were trimmed by 0 bases and 4 bases, with 18 bases remaining between them. This CDR3 contains 18 residues. The CDR3 DNA reads TGTGCCAGCAGCCAAGATCCCCGGTGGGGGCGTTTCACCGGGGAGCTGTTTTTT. As protein: CASSQDPRWGRFTGELFF.

The V and J genes are TRBV29-1 and TRBJ1-4, with a tentative D call TRBD1 (6 bases). Germline V lookup: CDR1 SQVTM, CDR2 ANQGSEA. This CDR3 has 12 amino acids. Trimming stripped 7 bases from V and 7 bases from J, with 13 bases between. The CDR3 reads CSATGSSEKLFF. DNA of the CDR3: TGCAGCGCCACAGGGAGTAGTGAAAAACTGTTTTTT.

The chain employs TRBV25-1 and TRBJ2-5; D is unresolved. This CDR3 is built from 12 residues. Germline CDR1 MGHDK, CDR2 SYGVNS. The V and J ends lost 7 bases and 4 bases respectively, with 10 bases between them. CDR3 sequence reads: CASTVSGETQYF. The CDR3 DNA reads as TGTGCCAGCACGGTGTCGGGAGAGACCCAGTACTTC.

The chain joins TRBV28 to TRBJ2-7; 7 positions match TRBD1. The CDR3 runs 17 residues. Per the germline V gene, CDR1 is MDHEN and CDR2 is SYDVKM. V shed 1 base and J 6 bases; nucleotides not matched to a gene: 15. This CDR3 reads CASSLFLGVGQVGEQYF. In DNA form, the CDR3 reads TGTGCCAGCAGTTTATTCCTCGGGGTTGGACAGGTCGGCGAGCAGTACTTC.

The chain uses TRBV21-1 and TRBJ1-1; TRBD1 was called by the table and not checked on the DNA. TRBV21-1 is a listed pseudogene. The CDR3 covers 12 residues. The CDR3 is CAREDRDTEAFF. The CDR3, as DNA: TGTGCCAGGGAGGACAGGGACACTGAAGCTTTCTTT.

The chain links TRBV4-2 to TRBJ2-7, with D hard to call. V shed 1 base and J shed 2 bases, with 9 bases lying between them. Germline V gene lookup returns CDR1 LGHNA and CDR2 YNFKEQ. The CDR3 spans 14 residues. CDR3 sequence: CASSQAEMTYEQYF. The CDR3 nucleotides are TGTGCCAGCAGCCAAGCGGAGATGACCTACGAGCAGTACTTC.

V is TRBV28 and J is TRBJ1-1; D unclear. The V end lost 5 bases, the J end lost 5 bases, and 6 bases lay between the germline ends. The CDR3 totals 11 residues. CDR1 and CDR2 from the germline V gene are MDHEN and SYDVKM. The CDR3: CASSPRTEAFF. CDR3 DNA sequence: TGTGCCAGCAGTCCGCGGACTGAAGCTTTCTTT.

The chain uses TRBV28 and TRBJ1-5; no clear D gene. The V end was cut by 6 bases, the J end by 5 bases, with 8 bases between. The germline V gene encodes CDR1 MDHEN and CDR2 SYDVKM. The CDR3 sequence is 12 residues long. The CDR3 reads CASRPIDQPQHF. In DNA, the CDR3 is TGTGCCAGCAGACCTATAGATCAGCCCCAGCATTTT. The full variable domain, rest sourced from reference TRBV28 and TRBJ1-5, is DVKVTQSSRYLVKRTGEKVFLECVQDMDHENMFWYRQDPGLGLRLIYFSYDVKMKEKGDIPEGYSVSREKKERFSLILESASTNQTSMYLCASRPIDQPQHFGDGTRLSIL.

The chain carries TRBV11-2 and TRBJ1-1; D is ambiguous. In germline, CDR1 is SGHAT, CDR2 FQNNGV. The V and J ends lost 5 bases and 0 bases respectively, with 7 bases between them. The CDR3 is made up of 13 amino acids. The CDR3 bases are TGTGCCAGCAGCCCAGACATGAACACTGAAGCTTTCTTT. Protein sequence: CASSPDMNTEAFF.

This clone was seen just once. The rearrangement joins TRBV7-2 to TRBJ2-1; unclear D gene. Germline-derived CDR1 and CDR2 are SGHTA and FQGNSA. V shed 5 bases and J shed 5 bases, with 10 bases lying between them. CDR3 length: 13 amino acids. This CDR3 is CASSLDSNNEQFF. In nucleotides, the CDR3 is TGTGCCAGCAGCCTCGACTCTAACAATGAGCAGTTCTTC.

In nucleotides, the CDR3 is TGTGCCAGCAGCTTAATGGGCGCGGGAGGTGGGGAGCAGTACTTC. Residues: CASSLMGAGGGEQYF. This chain connects TRBV11-3 to TRBJ2-7; 8 bases line up with TRBD2. J was trimmed by 7 bases and V by 2 bases; bases with no gene match: 10. Germline lookup yields CDR1 SGHNT and CDR2 YENEEA. The length of the CDR3 is 15 residues.

The chain combines TRBV2 with TRBJ1-4; 7 nucleotides match TRBD1. Looked up from germline, CDR1 is SNHLY and CDR2 is FYNNEI. The CDR3 runs 17 residues. Unmatched junction bases numbered 9, after V lost 5 bases and J lost 0 bases. CDR3 in amino acids: CASSQQGFLATNEKLFF. CDR3 nucleotide sequence: TGTGCCAGCAGTCAACAGGGGTTTCTTGCAACTAATGAAAAACTGTTTTTT.

The J gene is TRBJ2-3, the V gene TRBV6-6; tentatively, D is TRBD1 (5 bases). Trimming stripped 5 bases from V and 0 bases from J, with 12 bases between. Germline V gives CDR1 MNHNY, CDR2 SVGAGI (reference sequence). The CDR3 contains 15 residues. Written as DNA, the CDR3 is TGTGCCAGCAGTCAACAGGAATTTAGCACAGATACGCAGTATTTT. Translated: CASSQQEFSTDTQYF.

The CDR3 DNA reads as TGTGCCAGCAGCTTAGCCGGGACTGAAGCTTTCTTT. Translating it yields CASSLAGTEAFF. The chain is built from TRBV11-3 and TRBJ1-1; D is unresolved. V lost 1 base, J lost 5 bases, and 5 bases lay in between. Germline V gene sequence: CDR1 SGHNT, CDR2 YENEEA. There are 12 residues in the CDR3. The full variable domain, with the rest looked up from reference TRBV11-3 and TRBJ1-1, is EAGVVQSPRYKIIEKKQPVAFWCNPISGHNTLYWYLQNLGQGPELLIRYENEEAVDDSQLPKDRFSAERLKGVDSTLKIQPAELGDSAVYLCASSLAGTEAFFGQGTRLTVV.